Included here is one TCR beta chain sequence, with context. Its target is not known. Trimming shortened V by 1 base and J by 4 bases, and 13 bases separated the two germline ends. The CDR3 covers 15 residues. Germline V gene sequence: CDR1 KGHSH, CDR2 LQKENI. The data derive from a study of T cell responses to AZD1222 COVID-19 vaccine. Across the whole study: Second doses were pooled across both intervals (about 4 or about 12 weeks).

General study results and limits: It should be noted that donors were predominantly white British and more often female, and clonal diversity was possibly underestimated. The number of AZD1222 recipients seropositive at baseline was only 6 or 7.

The table came from immunoSEQ multiplex PCR; TCRdb's copy has only in-frame clones and leaves some out. The sample consists of approximately 110,000 clones, approximately 92% of them appearing once. The material was peripheral blood, obtained on day 0 of AZD1222 vaccination. The clonotype was recovered from an adult in good health. The chain links TRBV18 to TRBJ1-2, with TRBD1 as a possible D gene (6 bases). The CDR3 sequence is CASSPQQGVTYGYTF. The CDR3 DNA sequence: TGTGCCAGCTCACCACAACAGGGAGTCACCTATGGCTACACCTTC.